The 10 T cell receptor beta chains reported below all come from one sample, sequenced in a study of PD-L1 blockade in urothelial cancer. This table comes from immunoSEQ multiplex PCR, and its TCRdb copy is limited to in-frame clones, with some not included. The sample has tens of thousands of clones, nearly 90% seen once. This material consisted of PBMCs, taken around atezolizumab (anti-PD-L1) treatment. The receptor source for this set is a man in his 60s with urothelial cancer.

The CDR3 sequence is CASGGGRGRANSYEQYF. The DNA of the CDR3 is TGTGCTAGTGGGGGGGGCAGGGGGCGAGCAAACTCCTACGAGCAGTACTTC. V is TRBV12-5 and J is TRBJ2-7; 8 bases align to TRBD1. Germline V gene sequence: CDR1 LGHNT, CDR2 FRNRAP. Losses at the gene ends were 6 bases for V and 0 bases for J; bases not matched to a gene: 13. CDR3 size: 17 residues.

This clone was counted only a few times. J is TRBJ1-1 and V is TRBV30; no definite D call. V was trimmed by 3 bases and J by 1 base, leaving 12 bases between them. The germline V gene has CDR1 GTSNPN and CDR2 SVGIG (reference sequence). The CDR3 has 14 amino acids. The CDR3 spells CAWSRGRANTEAFF. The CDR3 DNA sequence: TGTGCCTGGAGCCGTGGGCGGGCGAACACTGAAGCTTTCTTT.

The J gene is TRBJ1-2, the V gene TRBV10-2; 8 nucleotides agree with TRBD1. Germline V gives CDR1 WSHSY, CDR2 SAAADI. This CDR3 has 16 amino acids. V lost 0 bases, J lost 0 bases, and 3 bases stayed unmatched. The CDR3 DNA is TGCGCCAGCAGTGAGTCCCGGACAGGGTCTAACTATGGCTACACCTTC. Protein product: CASSESRTGSNYGYTF.

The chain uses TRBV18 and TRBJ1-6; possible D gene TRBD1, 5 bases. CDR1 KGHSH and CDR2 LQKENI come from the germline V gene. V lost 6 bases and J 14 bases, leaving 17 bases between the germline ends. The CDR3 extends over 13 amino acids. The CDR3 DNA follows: TGTGCCAGCTCTCTGGACAAGGGATTGGCCCTCCACTTT. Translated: CASSLDKGLALHF.

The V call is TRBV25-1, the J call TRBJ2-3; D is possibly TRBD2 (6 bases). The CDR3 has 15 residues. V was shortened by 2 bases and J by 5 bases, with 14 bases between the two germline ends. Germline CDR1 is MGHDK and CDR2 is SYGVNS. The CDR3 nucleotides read TGTGCCAGCAGTGAACTCCGCGGGGTTGGAGATACGCAGTATTTT. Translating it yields CASSELRGVGDTQYF.

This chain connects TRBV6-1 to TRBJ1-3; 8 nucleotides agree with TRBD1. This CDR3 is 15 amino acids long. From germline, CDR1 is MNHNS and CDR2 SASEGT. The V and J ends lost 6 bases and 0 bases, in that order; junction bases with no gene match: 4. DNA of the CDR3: TGTGCCAGCAGACAAACAGGGGGCTCTGGAAACACCATATATTTT. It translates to CASRQTGGSGNTIYF.

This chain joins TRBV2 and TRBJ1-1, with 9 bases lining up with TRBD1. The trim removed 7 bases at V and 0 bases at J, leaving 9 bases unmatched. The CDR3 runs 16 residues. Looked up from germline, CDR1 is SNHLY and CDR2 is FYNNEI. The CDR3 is CASNLGTGYMNTEAFF. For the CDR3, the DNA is TGTGCCAGCAATTTGGGGACAGGGTATATGAACACTGAAGCTTTCTTT.

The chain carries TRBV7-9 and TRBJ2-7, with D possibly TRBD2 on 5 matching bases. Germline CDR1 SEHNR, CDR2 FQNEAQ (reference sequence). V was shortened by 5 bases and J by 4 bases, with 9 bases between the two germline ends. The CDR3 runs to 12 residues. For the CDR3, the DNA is TGTGCCAGCAGCCGATCGGGGTACGAGCAGTACTTC. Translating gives CASSRSGYEQYF.

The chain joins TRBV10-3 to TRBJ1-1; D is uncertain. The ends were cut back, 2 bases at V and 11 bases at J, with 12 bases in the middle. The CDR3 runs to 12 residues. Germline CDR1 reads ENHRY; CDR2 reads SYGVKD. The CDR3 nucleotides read TGTGCCATCAGTGAGGTCGGAGGGATGGCTTTCTTT. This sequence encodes CAISEVGGMAFF.

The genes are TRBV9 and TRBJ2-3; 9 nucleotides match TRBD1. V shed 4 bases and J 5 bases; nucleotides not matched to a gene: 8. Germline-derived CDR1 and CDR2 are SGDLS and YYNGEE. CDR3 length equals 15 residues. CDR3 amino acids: CASSTKQGAVDTQYF. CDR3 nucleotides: TGTGCCAGCAGCACCAAACAGGGGGCGGTAGATACGCAGTATTTT. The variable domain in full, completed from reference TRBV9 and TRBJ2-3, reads DSGVTQTPKHLITATGQRVTLRCSPRSGDLSVYWYQQSLDQGLQFLIQYYNGEERAKGNILERFSAQQFPDLHSELNLSSLELGDSALYFCASSTKQGAVDTQYFGPGTRLTVL.